This T cell receptor beta chain was identified in a study of T cell responses to AZD1222 COVID-19 vaccine. Regarding the study as a whole: The donor group comprised mostly white British people and more females; the analysis possibly underestimated clonal diversity. Dominant at 160-218 and 743-854, vaccine-associated CD4 TCRs also spanned spike.

Trimming left V 6 bases short and J 7 bases short, with 16 bases between. The germline gives CDR1 LNHDA, CDR2 SQIVND (reference sequence). CDR3 length equals 14 residues. A remark on this clone: Its antigen is as yet unknown.

Pooled samples include second doses given at about 4 or 12 weeks. The protocol was immunoSEQ multiplex PCR, while the TCRdb copy is restricted to in-frame clones and leaves out a portion. The table shows about 93,000 clones, with 80% to 90% occurring only once. This TCR was recovered from an adult who received the AZD1222 COVID-19 vaccine. The chain has TRBV19 and TRBJ1-5; a weak D match, TRBD1 (5 bases). This sample comprised peripheral blood, obtained 28 days after the second AZD1222 dose. The CDR3: CASRNAGRGQPQHF. In nucleotides, the CDR3 is TGTGCCAGTAGGAATGCAGGGCGTGGGCAGCCCCAGCATTTT. The full variable domain, completed using reference TRBV19 and TRBJ1-5, is DGGITQSPKYLFRKEGQNVTLSCEQNLNHDAMYWYRQDPGQGLRLIYYSQIVNDFQKGDIAEGYSVSREKKESFPLTVTSAQKNPTAFYLCASRNAGRGQPQHFGDGTRLSIL.